What follows are 10 T cell receptor beta chains derived from one specimen sequenced in a study of Ad26.COV2.S vaccination and SARS-CoV-2 variants. Treatment here: some 20 received Ad26.COV2.S at low or high dose, single or two shots; roughly five received placebo; per-sample allocation not given. Following the first vaccine or placebo injection, samples were taken on day 63. The assay was immunoSEQ multiplex PCR, and TCRdb's table has in-frame clones only and misses some. This sample has a few hundred thousand clones; approximately 89% occur once, and the top ten carry over 2.5%. The specimen comprised peripheral blood, sampled in a trial of Ad26.COV2.S vaccine versus placebo. These receptors were taken from a person aged 18-65 years who received the Ad26.COV2.S COVID-19 vaccine or a placebo.

This sequence joins TRBV6-6 and TRBJ1-1; the D is unclear. Germline loops: CDR1 MNHNY, CDR2 SVGAGI (reference sequence). V dropped 7 bases and J dropped 1 base, with 13 bases sitting between them. CDR3 size: 14 residues. CDR3 DNA sequence: TGTGCCAGCAATCGATTGACGGAGAACACTGAAGCTTTCTTT. Translated: CASNRLTENTEAFF.

The chain recombines TRBV5-1 with TRBJ2-1, with TRBD1 as a possible D gene (6 bases). With 0 bases removed from V and 7 bases from J, the gap between germline ends came to 20 bases. The germline CDR1 and CDR2 sequences are SGHRS and YFSETQ. There are 17 residues in the CDR3. The DNA for the CDR3 is TGCGCCAGCAGCTTGGGGGGGCAGGCCTTGCCTAGGAATGAGCAGTTCTTC. Its translation: CASSLGGQALPRNEQFF.

CDR3 amino acids: CASAPGTGNEKLFF. CDR3 sequence (DNA): TGTGCCAGCGCCCCCGGGACAGGGAATGAAAAACTGTTTTTT. The chain links TRBV6-5 to TRBJ1-4, with TRBD1 matching 9 bases. Looked up from germline, CDR1 is MNHEY and CDR2 is SVGAGI. V lost 8 bases and J lost 5; bases outside the gene matches: 6. This CDR3 is built from 14 residues.

The chain carries TRBV6-1 and TRBJ2-7; D gene uncertain. Trimming stripped 1 base from V and 0 bases from J, with 7 bases between. CDR3 size: 14 residues. The germline V gene encodes CDR1 MNHNS and CDR2 SASEGT. The CDR3 protein is CASSEVRSSYEQYF. CDR3 coding DNA: TGTGCCAGCAGTGAAGTGAGGAGCTCCTACGAGCAGTACTTC.

The J gene is TRBJ1-2, the V gene TRBV7-2; D is unresolved. CDR3 length: 14 amino acids. V shed 2 bases and J shed 4 bases, with 11 bases lying between them. Germline V CDR1 and CDR2: SGHTA, FQGNSA. The CDR3 DNA sequence: TGTGCCAGCAGCTTACCCACGGAAATCTATGGCTACACCTTC. It specifies CASSLPTEIYGYTF.

The J gene is TRBJ2-3, the V gene TRBV9, with D possibly being TRBD1 (5 bases). V was clipped by 4 bases and J by 2 bases, with 11 bases between them. Germline CDR1 is SGDLS and CDR2 is YYNGEE. The length of the CDR3 is 14 residues. The CDR3 is CASSFLTVTDTQYF. The CDR3 DNA follows: TGTGCCAGCAGCTTCCTGACAGTCACAGATACGCAGTATTTT.

The chain combines TRBV12-5 with TRBJ2-7, with 7 bases matching TRBD1. There are 15 residues in the CDR3. Germline CDR1 LGHNT, CDR2 FRNRAP. V lost 5 bases, J lost 4 bases, and 11 bases stayed unmatched. CDR3: CASGPTGQPLYEQYF. The CDR3 region has the DNA TGTGCTAGTGGTCCAACGGGACAGCCGCTTTACGAGCAGTACTTC. Using reference TRBV12-5 and TRBJ2-7 for the parts outside the CDR3, the full variable domain is DARVTQTPRHKVTEMGQEVTMRCQPILGHNTVFWYRQTMMQGLELLAYFRNRAPLDDSGMPKDRFSAEMPDATLATLKIQPSEPRDSAVYFCASGPTGQPLYEQYFGPGTRLTVT.

V usage is TRBV7-2 and J usage is TRBJ2-7; the D gene is possibly TRBD2 (7 bases). This CDR3 region has 13 residues. Trimming shortened V by 5 bases and J by 6 bases, and 14 bases separated the two germline ends. Germline V gene sequence: CDR1 SGHTA, CDR2 FQGNSA. CDR3: CASSPWGGAEQYF. The CDR3 DNA sequence: TGTGCCAGCAGCCCCTGGGGGGGGGCCGAGCAGTACTTC.

The chain links TRBV10-3 to TRBJ2-3; 7 bases line up with TRBD2. Germline V gene data show CDR1 as ENHRY and CDR2 as SYGVKD. The CDR3 is 15 residues long. V shed 10 bases and J 3 bases; nucleotides not matched to a gene: 13. The DNA of the CDR3 is TGTGCCACCAAAGCTGGCGGGAGCTGGACAGATACGCAGTATTTT. It yields the protein CATKAGGSWTDTQYF.

The rearrangement joins TRBV19 to TRBJ1-2; D gene unclear. Trimming took off 3 bases at V and 1 base at J, with 6 bases between the two ends. Germline lookup yields CDR1 LNHDA and CDR2 SQIVND (reference sequence). CDR3 length equals 13 residues. CDR3 bases: TGTGCCAGTAGTATCCCGAGTAACTATGGCTACACCTTC. Amino acids: CASSIPSNYGYTF.